A selection of T cell receptor beta chains follows, all from one sample in a study of naive and memory T cell subsets. TCRdb ran MiXCR on the UMI-ligation and nested PCR reads and lists one entry per CDR3 protein. Found here are some 80,000 distinct CDR3 sequences, approximately 10% of them singletons; the top ten hold 1.2%. Sequencing input: naive CD8+ T cells from blood. The receptors were gathered from a human donor in good health. The CDR3 runs from the conserved cysteine through the conserved F or W. Each record gives: V gene, D gene, J gene, clone size, CDR3 DNA, CDR3 protein. A D gene is named only where the DNA matches it firmly. Clone size is given for some rows only: seen once, a few or many times, or a class if the clone is expanded.

>TRBV9|.|TRBJ1-1|many
TGTGCCAGCAGCGTAGGAGGAGGGGGCACTGAAGCTTTCTTT
CASSVGGGGTEAFF
>TRBV25-1|.|TRBJ2-7|many
TGTGCCAGCAGTGAAAGGTGGAGGCCGCACGAGCAGTACTTC
CASSERWRPHEQYF
>TRBV11-1|.|TRBJ2-7|few
TGTGCCAGCAGCCAGGACCCTATCGACGACGAGCAGTACTTC
CASSQDPIDDEQYF
>TRBV19|.|TRBJ2-7|.
TGTGCCAGTAGTATTGCTTGGGCAGGCGATTACGAGCAGTACTTC
CASSIAWAGDYEQYF
>TRBV7-2|.|TRBJ2-7|few
TGTGCCAGCAGCTTAGATTCTATGGGGATCTACGAGCAGTACTTC
CASSLDSMGIYEQYF
>TRBV13|.|TRBJ2-5|.
TGTGCCAGCAGCCCGCTGGGAGGACAAAAAGGAGAGACCCAGTACTTC
CASSPLGGQKGETQYF
>TRBV27|TRBD1|TRBJ1-5|many
TGTGCCAGCAGTACCCGGACAGGGTGGGGTCAGCCCCAGCATTTT
CASSTRTGWGQPQHF
>TRBV14|TRBD2|TRBJ2-3|few
TGTGCCAGCAGCCAAGCCCTAGCGGGAGCCAAAGATACGCAGTATTTT
CASSQALAGAKDTQYF
>TRBV7-2|.|TRBJ2-3|many
TGTGCCAGCAGCTTCCCCACAGCGGGCCTAAGCACAGATACGCAGTATTTT
CASSFPTAGLSTDTQYF
>TRBV7-9|.|TRBJ1-1|few
TGTGCCAGCAGCTTAGCGGGGAAGGGCACTGAAGCTTTCTTT
CASSLAGKGTEAFF
>TRBV27|.|TRBJ1-6|few
TGTGCCAGCAGTTCCTGGGGTTCGGATTCACCCCTCCACTTT
CASSSWGSDSPLHF
>TRBV4-1|.|TRBJ2-7|few
TGCGCCAGCAGCCAAGTGACGGTGAGCTCCTACGAGCAGTACTTC
CASSQVTVSSYEQYF
>TRBV6-2/TRBV6-3|.|TRBJ2-2|few
TGTGCCAGCATCAAAACAGGGCCCCCCGGGGAGCTGTTTTTT
CASIKTGPPGELFF
>TRBV29-1|.|TRBJ1-2|.
TGCAGCGTTGACACGATGGGGGGCTACACCTTC
CSVDTMGGYTF
>TRBV30|TRBD1|TRBJ1-2|.
TGTGCCTGGAGTGTATTCCACCGGGACAGGGACTCGCCTGGCTACACCTTC
CAWSVFHRDRDSPGYTF
>TRBV6-5|.|TRBJ2-1|many
TGTGCCAGCAGTTACAAATCAGGGTACAATGAGCAGTTCTTC
CASSYKSGYNEQFF
>TRBV28|TRBD2|TRBJ2-7|.
TGTGCCACCCGCGGGGGGAGGGGCGCCATCCACGAGCAGTACTTC
CATRGGRGAIHEQYF
>TRBV7-9|TRBD2|TRBJ2-7|.
TGTGCCAGCAGCCCGCCAACTAGCGGGAGTGACGAGCAGTACTTC
CASSPPTSGSDEQYF
>TRBV28|TRBD1|TRBJ2-7|.
TGTGCCAGCAGTCGCACCGGGACAGCCTACGAGCAGTACTTC
CASSRTGTAYEQYF
>TRBV7-2|TRBD2|TRBJ2-1|.
TGTGCCAGCACCTTGACTAGCGGCATTTACAATGAGCAGTTCTTC
CASTLTSGIYNEQFF
>TRBV15|TRBD1|TRBJ2-7|few
TGTGCCACCAGCAGTGGGGACAGGGGCTACGAGCAGTACTTC
CATSSGDRGYEQYF
>TRBV7-9|.|TRBJ2-1|.
TGTGCCAGCAGATCTGGGCTAGTTGGTGAGCAGTTCTTC
CASRSGLVGEQFF
>TRBV11-3|TRBD1|TRBJ1-5|.
TGTGCCAGCACACCGACCATGCAGGGGGCCTTCAATCAGCCCCAGCATTTT
CASTPTMQGAFNQPQHF
>TRBV6-5|TRBD2|TRBJ2-3|many
TGTGCCAGCAGTGGGACTAGCGGGAGGGCAGATACGCAGTATTTT
CASSGTSGRADTQYF
>TRBV5-1|TRBD2|TRBJ2-7|.
TGCGCCAGCAGCTTGGTTTCCGGGAGGGTCGACGAGCAGTACTTC
CASSLVSGRVDEQYF
>TRBV29-1|TRBD2|TRBJ2-1|many
TGCAGCGTCGAGCTAGCGGGAGGGGGGGAGCAGTTCTTC
CSVELAGGGEQFF
>TRBV19|.|TRBJ1-1|.
TGTGCCAGTAGTAACCGTCCCGGGCCTAGCGGAAGGAACACTGAAGCTTTCTTT
CASSNRPGPSGRNTEAFF
>TRBV30|.|TRBJ1-2|few
TGTGCCTGGAGCGGCATCCTACAGGATTGGGAAGTCGATGGCTACACCTTC
CAWSGILQDWEVDGYTF
>TRBV15|TRBD1|TRBJ2-1|few
TGTGCCACCAGCAGCGACAGGGGAAAGGGCAATGAGCAGTTCTTC
CATSSDRGKGNEQFF
>TRBV7-9|.|TRBJ2-3|.
TGTGCCAGCAGCTCCCCACCAACAGGGCGGACAGATACGCAGTATTTT
CASSSPPTGRTDTQYF
>TRBV20-1|TRBD2|TRBJ2-7|many
TGCAGTGCTAGAGTTTTTAGCGGGTCCTCCTACGAGCAGTACTTC
CSARVFSGSSYEQYF
>TRBV28|.|TRBJ2-3|.
TGTGCCAGCAGTCCCCGAGAGGTCACAGATACGCAGTATTTT
CASSPREVTDTQYF
>TRBV12-3/TRBV12-4|.|TRBJ2-5|.
TGTGCCAGCAGTTTAGTTCGGGGACAAGAGACCCAGTACTTC
CASSLVRGQETQYF
>TRBV7-9|TRBD2|TRBJ2-1|many
TGTGCCAGCAGCCCGAGGACTAGCGGGAGCTCCTACAATGAGCAGTTCTTC
CASSPRTSGSSYNEQFF
>TRBV10-3|.|TRBJ2-5|many
TGTGCCATCAGCGAACTCTCACTTGAGACCCAGTACTTC
CAISELSLETQYF
>TRBV20-1|.|TRBJ2-1|few
TGCAGTGCCTCGTTTTTGGGTCGGGATGAGCAGTTCTTC
CSASFLGRDEQFF
>TRBV2|.|TRBJ2-1|few
TGTGCCAGCAGCATGTCCCGGGAGGCGGACAGATTCGATGAGCAGTTCTTC
CASSMSREADRFDEQFF
>TRBV7-6|.|TRBJ2-1|few
TGTGCCAGCAGCTTAGCGGGTCCAAGGAGCTCCTACAATGAGCAGTTCTTC
CASSLAGPRSSYNEQFF
>TRBV6-6|TRBD1|TRBJ1-4|few
TGTGCCAGCAGCTTCCGGAGGACAGGGGAGTTTGAAAAACTGTTTTTT
CASSFRRTGEFEKLFF
>TRBV9|.|TRBJ2-7|few
TGTGCCAGCAGCGTAGGCTCTAGCGTCTCCTACGAGCAGTACTTC
CASSVGSSVSYEQYF
>TRBV25-1|TRBD1|TRBJ2-7|few
TGTGCCAGCAGTGATAGGACAGGGAACGACGAGCAGTACTTC
CASSDRTGNDEQYF
>TRBV20-1|.|TRBJ2-7|many
TGCAGTGCAAGGGGGCAGGACTACTCCTACGAGCAGTACTTC
CSARGQDYSYEQYF
>TRBV29-1|.|TRBJ2-1|.
TGCAGGGGTTACTCCTACAATGAGCAGTTCTTC
CRGYSYNEQFF
>TRBV6-5|.|TRBJ2-3|.
TGTGCCAGCAGTTACGGGACTTCTAGCACAGATACGCAGTATTTT
CASSYGTSSTDTQYF
>TRBV11-2|.|TRBJ1-1|many
TGTGCCAGCAGCTTCCCACCCATGAACACTGAAGCTTTCTTT
CASSFPPMNTEAFF
>TRBV20-1|.|TRBJ2-7|many
TGCAGTGTTCCGCCGGGACTTTCCTACGAGCAGTACTTC
CSVPPGLSYEQYF
>TRBV29-1|TRBD2|TRBJ2-7|many
TGCAGCGTTGAGGGACTAGCGGGATTCGGCGAGCAGTACTTC
CSVEGLAGFGEQYF
>TRBV13|TRBD2|TRBJ2-1|.
TGTGCCAGCAGCCCTGGGCGGGAGGAGCCGTTCTTC
CASSPGREEPFF
>TRBV4-3|TRBD2|TRBJ2-1|.
TGCGCCAGCAGCCAAGATCGAGTAGCGGGAGGCCATACACGAGGCTCCTACAATGAGCAGTTCTTC
CASSQDRVAGGHTRGSYNEQFF
>TRBV18|.|TRBJ2-1|many
TGTGCCAGCTCACCTGGGAGGCAGGGCAGCTACAATGAGCAGTTCTTC
CASSPGRQGSYNEQFF
>TRBV7-6|.|TRBJ2-1|many
TGTGCCAGCAGCTTAGAGGTAACCAATTACAATGAGCAGTTCTTC
CASSLEVTNYNEQFF
>TRBV29-1|.|TRBJ2-3|.
TGCAGCGTCCAGGAGCATAACACAGATACGCAGTATTTT
CSVQEHNTDTQYF
>TRBV27|.|TRBJ1-5|many
TGTGCCAGCAGTTCAATCGGGGGAGGACAGCCCCAGCATTTT
CASSSIGGGQPQHF
>TRBV12-3/TRBV12-4|TRBD1|TRBJ2-7|few
TGTGCCAGCAGCCCCGGGACAGGGGTGGTCTACGAGCAGTACTTC
CASSPGTGVVYEQYF
>TRBV29-1|TRBD1|TRBJ1-2|many
TGCAGCGTTGATGAGGGGGCAAGCTATGGCTACACCTTC
CSVDEGASYGYTF
>TRBV28|.|TRBJ2-7|many
TGTGCCAGCAGCAGCAGGGACGAGCAGTACTTC
CASSSRDEQYF
>TRBV4-3|TRBD1|TRBJ1-1|few
TGCGCCAGCAGCCGGACAGGTCGTTCCACTGAAGCTTTCTTT
CASSRTGRSTEAFF
>TRBV6-1|.|TRBJ2-1|many
TGTGCCAGCAGTGGCGGGTACAATGAGCAGTTCTTC
CASSGGYNEQFF
>TRBV6-6|.|TRBJ2-1|many
TGTGCCAGCAGTTCAGTCAGGTACAATGAGCAGTTCTTC
CASSSVRYNEQFF